The rows below give T cell receptor beta chains drawn from one sample of a study of cytomegalovirus exposure and HLA in healthy donors. Here immunoSEQ multiplex PCR was the method, and the copy in TCRdb shows in-frame clones only, minus some. The table lists about 100,000 clones, 79% of them singletons. Sequencing used PBMCs. These receptors were taken from a female donor in good health and CMV-seropositive. CDR3s include the opening cysteine and the closing phenylalanine or tryptophan. D genes are given only for firm matches. A row's size may be missing; if present it is once, few, many or a size class.

V	size	D	J	CDR3	DNA
TRBV5-1	once	TRBD1	TRBJ2-7	CASSTDRGNEQYF	TGCGCCAGCAGCACGGACAGGGGCAACGAGCAGTACTTC
TRBV27	-	-	TRBJ2-7	CASSATSQGSYEQYF	TGTGCCAGCAGTGCGACGTCGCAGGGTTCCTACGAGCAGTACTTC
TRBV10-3	-	-	TRBJ2-5	CAISDRREQYF	TGTGCCATCAGTGACAGGAGGGAGCAGTACTTC
TRBV4-2	-	TRBD1	TRBJ1-2	CASSHSGTANYGYTF	TGTGCCAGCAGCCATTCTGGGACAGCTAACTATGGCTACACCTTC
TRBV10-2	once	-	TRBJ2-2	CASKRRGNTGELFF	TGCGCCAGCAAAAGGAGGGGGAACACCGGGGAGCTGTTTTTT
TRBV2	few	-	TRBJ1-3	CASSVDGNTIYF	TGTGCCAGCAGTGTAGATGGAAACACCATATATTTT
TRBV4-2	-	-	TRBJ2-5	CASSQDYGRSVETQYF	TGTGCCAGCAGCCAAGATTACGGTCGGAGCGTAGAGACCCAGTACTTC
TRBV19	-	TRBD1	TRBJ2-7	CASSIGTGRPYEQYF	TGTGCCAGTAGTATCGGGACAGGGAGACCCTACGAGCAGTACTTC
TRBV15	-	TRBD1	TRBJ2-7	CATSSRDSLYEQYF	TGTGCCACCAGCAGCCGGGACAGTCTCTACGAGCAGTACTTC
TRBV11-2	-	-	TRBJ2-7	CASSLETLSGYEQYF	TGTGCCAGCAGCTTAGAGACCTTAAGCGGCTACGAGCAGTACTTC
TRBV7-2	-	-	TRBJ1-3	CASSLRGATGNTIYF	TGTGCCAGCAGCTTACGCGGGGCAACTGGAAACACCATATATTTT